A selection of T cell receptor beta chains follows, all from one sample in a study of T cell changes during pregnancy in multiple sclerosis. The table came from immunoSEQ multiplex PCR; TCRdb's copy has only in-frame clones and leaves some out. The sample contains roughly 52,000 clones, 85% to 95% of which appear only once. Sequencing used CD8+ T cells from peripheral blood mononuclear cells, obtained in the third trimester of pregnancy. All receptors derive from a female donor with multiple sclerosis, enrolled in a pregnancy study. The CDR3 runs from the conserved cysteine through the conserved F or W. Each record gives: J gene, D gene, clone size, V gene, CDR3 protein, CDR3 DNA. D genes are given only for firm matches. Only part of the rows carry a size: once, few, many, or a class if the clone is expanded.

j_call: TRBJ2-5; d_call: .; clone_size: few; v_call: TRBV6-4; cdr3_aa: CASSERDAETQYF; cdr3_nt: TGTGCCAGCAGTGAGAGGGATGCAGAGACCCAGTACTTC
j_call: TRBJ2-7; d_call: .; clone_size: large; v_call: TRBV7-9; cdr3_aa: CASSLWGIGDYEQYF; cdr3_nt: TGTGCCAGCAGCTTATGGGGTATCGGGGACTACGAGCAGTACTTC
j_call: TRBJ2-6; d_call: TRBD1; clone_size: .; v_call: TRBV6-1; cdr3_aa: CASSEFPDRGSKSSGANVLTF; cdr3_nt: TGTGCCAGCAGTGAATTCCCGGACAGGGGGTCGAAAAGCTCTGGGGCCAACGTCCTGACTTTC
j_call: TRBJ1-2; d_call: .; clone_size: .; v_call: TRBV2; cdr3_aa: CASSEDQGPLYGYTF; cdr3_nt: TGTGCCAGCAGTGAAGACCAGGGTCCCCTCTATGGCTACACCTTC
j_call: TRBJ2-6; d_call: TRBD1; clone_size: .; v_call: TRBV4-1; cdr3_aa: CASRPGTVPSGANVLTF; cdr3_nt: TGCGCCAGCAGACCCGGGACAGTCCCCTCTGGGGCCAACGTCCTGACTTTC
j_call: TRBJ2-7; d_call: .; clone_size: .; v_call: TRBV13; cdr3_aa: CASSLGQFYEQYF; cdr3_nt: TGTGCCAGCAGCTTAGGTCAGTTCTACGAGCAGTACTTC
j_call: TRBJ2-1; d_call: .; clone_size: .; v_call: TRBV13; cdr3_aa: CASLGGGSYNEQFF; cdr3_nt: TGTGCCAGCCTCGGGGGTGGGTCATACAATGAGCAGTTCTTC
j_call: TRBJ2-6; d_call: .; clone_size: .; v_call: TRBV7-1; cdr3_aa: CASSQEQGSGANVLTF; cdr3_nt: TGTGCCAGCAGCCAAGAGCAGGGATCCGGGGCCAACGTCCTGACTTTC
j_call: TRBJ2-7; d_call: .; clone_size: .; v_call: TRBV13; cdr3_aa: CASSFAVEASPYEQYF; cdr3_nt: TGTGCCAGCAGCTTCGCGGTAGAAGCTTCCCCCTACGAGCAGTACTTC
j_call: TRBJ2-1; d_call: .; clone_size: .; v_call: TRBV11-3; cdr3_aa: CASSFPGAAYDEQFF; cdr3_nt: TGTGCCAGCAGCTTCCCAGGGGCCGCTTATGATGAGCAGTTCTTC
j_call: TRBJ2-7; d_call: TRBD2; clone_size: .; v_call: TRBV5-4; cdr3_aa: CASSLSGGFLGASEQYF; cdr3_nt: TGTGCCAGCAGCCTATCGGGGGGGTTTCTGGGGGCATCCGAGCAGTACTTC
j_call: TRBJ1-5; d_call: TRBD1; clone_size: .; v_call: TRBV19; cdr3_aa: CASRPQGQGIYQPQHF; cdr3_nt: TGTGCCAGTAGGCCCCAGGGACAGGGGATCTATCAGCCCCAGCATTTT
j_call: TRBJ1-1; d_call: TRBD1; clone_size: .; v_call: TRBV11-2; cdr3_aa: CASSLADRGWTEAFF; cdr3_nt: TGTGCCAGCAGCTTAGCGGACAGGGGGTGGACTGAAGCTTTCTTT
j_call: TRBJ1-5; d_call: TRBD1; clone_size: .; v_call: TRBV19; cdr3_aa: CASRGTGRDQPQHF; cdr3_nt: TGTGCCAGTAGGGGGACAGGCAGGGATCAGCCCCAGCATTTT
j_call: TRBJ2-1; d_call: .; clone_size: once; v_call: TRBV6-1; cdr3_aa: CASSEGPFNEQFF; cdr3_nt: TGTGCCAGCAGTGAAGGTCCCTTCAATGAGCAGTTCTTC
j_call: TRBJ2-2; d_call: .; clone_size: .; v_call: TRBV7-2; cdr3_aa: CASSLGRRGTGELFF; cdr3_nt: TGTGCCAGCAGCTTAGGGCGGAGAGGGACCGGGGAGCTGTTTTTT
j_call: TRBJ2-2; d_call: .; clone_size: once; v_call: TRBV6-6; cdr3_aa: CASSYTGYGELFF; cdr3_nt: TGTGCCAGCAGTTACACCGGTTACGGGGAGCTGTTTTTT
j_call: TRBJ2-7; d_call: TRBD2; clone_size: .; v_call: TRBV4-2; cdr3_aa: CASSPGQSLAGGGEQYF; cdr3_nt: TGTGCCAGCAGCCCGGGGCAAAGCCTAGCGGGAGGGGGAGAGCAGTACTTC
j_call: TRBJ2-3; d_call: TRBD1; clone_size: .; v_call: TRBV28; cdr3_aa: CASRPTGQIFIGDTQYF; cdr3_nt: TGTGCCAGCAGACCGACGGGACAGATATTCATTGGGGATACGCAGTATTTT
j_call: TRBJ2-1; d_call: TRBD2; clone_size: .; v_call: TRBV10-2; cdr3_aa: CASILAGGQGEQFF; cdr3_nt: TGCGCCAGCATTTTAGCGGGAGGGCAAGGAGAGCAGTTCTTC
j_call: TRBJ1-2; d_call: .; clone_size: .; v_call: TRBV20-1; cdr3_aa: CSASMRQAPF; cdr3_nt: TGCAGTGCTAGTATGAGACAGGCACCTTTC
j_call: TRBJ1-2; d_call: .; clone_size: .; v_call: TRBV6-1; cdr3_aa: CASSEAPPGGHYGYTF; cdr3_nt: TGTGCCAGCAGTGAAGCGCCCCCGGGAGGCCACTATGGCTACACCTTC
j_call: TRBJ1-1; d_call: .; clone_size: .; v_call: TRBV27; cdr3_aa: CASSPIFVRVNTEAFF; cdr3_nt: TGTGCCAGCAGCCCCATATTCGTCAGGGTGAACACTGAAGCTTTCTTT
j_call: TRBJ1-1; d_call: TRBD1; clone_size: .; v_call: TRBV5-1; cdr3_aa: CASSFGQGFGVTEAFF; cdr3_nt: TGCGCCAGCAGCTTTGGACAGGGATTTGGAGTAACTGAAGCTTTCTTT